The rows below give T cell receptor beta chains drawn from one sample of a study of T-cell reconstitution after alpha-beta-depleted transplantation in children. TCRdb processed the PCR reads anew with MiXCR; each CDR3 protein has one entry. The table shows around 400,000 distinct CDR3 sequences, with roughly 20% occurring only once. The specimen was PBMCs from the stem cell graft donor, collected from the stem cell graft. Source of these receptors: a human donor who donated a stem cell graft to a child with acute myeloid leukemia. Each CDR3 is given with its conserved first and last residue. The D gene is left open where the match is weak. Clone size is not always given. Where it is, it says once, few, many or a class for expanded clones.

d_call: TRBD2; cdr3_length: 15; j_call: TRBJ2-5; clone_size: NA; v_call: TRBV29-1; cdr3_nt: TGCAGCGTGGGACCGGGACTAGCGTACCAAGAGACCCAGTACTTC; cdr3_aa: CSVGPGLAYQETQYF
d_call: TRBD1; cdr3_length: 12; j_call: TRBJ1-1; clone_size: many; v_call: TRBV27; cdr3_nt: TGTGCCAGCAGTGGTAACAGGGGTGAAGCTTTCTTT; cdr3_aa: CASSGNRGEAFF
d_call: NA; cdr3_length: 15; j_call: TRBJ1-6; clone_size: NA; v_call: TRBV7-3; cdr3_nt: TGTGCCAGCAGCTTCTCAGGGGAAGCGAATTCACCCCTCCACTTT; cdr3_aa: CASSFSGEANSPLHF
d_call: NA; cdr3_length: 15; j_call: TRBJ2-3; clone_size: NA; v_call: TRBV20-1; cdr3_nt: TGCAGTGCTAACCCCCCTGGACCTAGCACAGATACGCAGTATTTT; cdr3_aa: CSANPPGPSTDTQYF
d_call: NA; cdr3_length: 16; j_call: TRBJ2-2; clone_size: NA; v_call: TRBV24-1; cdr3_nt: TGTGCCACCGGACCGCGGTCCCCAAGCAACACCGGGGAGCTGTTTTTT; cdr3_aa: CATGPRSPSNTGELFF
d_call: NA; cdr3_length: 15; j_call: TRBJ2-7; clone_size: few; v_call: TRBV5-5; cdr3_nt: TGTGCCAGCAGCTTATATTTGGTCCTGACCTACGAGCAGTACTTC; cdr3_aa: CASSLYLVLTYEQYF
d_call: TRBD1; cdr3_length: 13; j_call: TRBJ1-2; clone_size: few; v_call: TRBV12-3/TRBV12-4; cdr3_nt: TGTGCCAGCAGCCCCGACAGGGTATCCGGCTACACCTTC; cdr3_aa: CASSPDRVSGYTF
d_call: TRBD1; cdr3_length: 15; j_call: TRBJ1-5; clone_size: NA; v_call: TRBV28; cdr3_nt: TGTGCCAGCAGTCCAACGGACAGGTTGGGTCAGCCCCAGCATTTT; cdr3_aa: CASSPTDRLGQPQHF
d_call: TRBD1; cdr3_length: 16; j_call: TRBJ1-5; clone_size: few; v_call: TRBV12-3/TRBV12-4; cdr3_nt: TGTGCCAGCAGGTCCGGGACAGGGGGTCTCAATCAGCCCCAGCATTTT; cdr3_aa: CASRSGTGGLNQPQHF
d_call: NA; cdr3_length: 14; j_call: TRBJ2-1; clone_size: few; v_call: TRBV12-3/TRBV12-4; cdr3_nt: TGTGCCAGCAGTTTTACCAAACCCTACAATGAGCAGTTCTTC; cdr3_aa: CASSFTKPYNEQFF
d_call: TRBD2; cdr3_length: 15; j_call: TRBJ2-1; clone_size: NA; v_call: TRBV9; cdr3_nt: TGTGCCAGCAGCGTAGAGGGACTAGCGGGAGGCGAGCAGTTCTTC; cdr3_aa: CASSVEGLAGGEQFF
d_call: NA; cdr3_length: 12; j_call: TRBJ2-3; clone_size: few; v_call: TRBV29-1; cdr3_nt: TGCAGCGTTGAAGAAGGAGGAGATACGCAGTATTTT; cdr3_aa: CSVEEGGDTQYF
d_call: NA; cdr3_length: 16; j_call: TRBJ2-7; clone_size: NA; v_call: TRBV28; cdr3_nt: TGTGCCAGCATCTCCAGCGGGACAGGTCCCCCTCGGGAGCAGTACTTC; cdr3_aa: CASISSGTGPPREQYF
d_call: NA; cdr3_length: 15; j_call: TRBJ2-3; clone_size: few; v_call: TRBV28; cdr3_nt: TGTGCCAGCATCTCTTTTCAGGCTAGCACAGATACGCAGTATTTT; cdr3_aa: CASISFQASTDTQYF
d_call: NA; cdr3_length: 14; j_call: TRBJ2-7; clone_size: NA; v_call: TRBV4-1; cdr3_nt: TGCGCCAGCAGCCGGATCGGAGGGCCTTACGAGCAGTACTTC; cdr3_aa: CASSRIGGPYEQYF
d_call: NA; cdr3_length: 15; j_call: TRBJ2-7; clone_size: few; v_call: TRBV6-2/TRBV6-3; cdr3_nt: TGTGCCAGCAGTTACTACCCAGGACCCGCCTACGAGCAGTACTTC; cdr3_aa: CASSYYPGPAYEQYF
d_call: NA; cdr3_length: 15; j_call: TRBJ2-7; clone_size: few; v_call: TRBV4-3; cdr3_nt: TGCGCCAGCAGCCAAGATTGGAGCGGATCCTACGAGCAGTACTTC; cdr3_aa: CASSQDWSGSYEQYF
d_call: NA; cdr3_length: 14; j_call: TRBJ2-3; clone_size: few; v_call: TRBV6-1; cdr3_nt: TGTGCCAGCAGTGAGACAGGCCGCACAGATACGCAGTATTTT; cdr3_aa: CASSETGRTDTQYF
d_call: TRBD2; cdr3_length: 18; j_call: TRBJ2-3; clone_size: NA; v_call: TRBV4-1; cdr3_nt: TGCGCCAGCAGCCCGTTGACTAGCGGGAGGGTGAACTCAGATACGCAGTATTTT; cdr3_aa: CASSPLTSGRVNSDTQYF
d_call: NA; cdr3_length: 13; j_call: TRBJ1-1; clone_size: few; v_call: TRBV29-1; cdr3_nt: TGCAGCGTTGAATTAACTGGGGGCACGGAAGCTTTCTTT; cdr3_aa: CSVELTGGTEAFF
d_call: NA; cdr3_length: 16; j_call: TRBJ2-6; clone_size: NA; v_call: TRBV7-9; cdr3_nt: TGTGCCAGCAGCTTGCCTGGGGGCCCTGGGGCCAACGTCCTGACTTTC; cdr3_aa: CASSLPGGPGANVLTF
d_call: NA; cdr3_length: 12; j_call: TRBJ1-1; clone_size: NA; v_call: TRBV30; cdr3_nt: TGTGCCTGGAGTGTGGGGGTTGCTGAAGCTTTCTTT; cdr3_aa: CAWSVGVAEAFF
d_call: NA; cdr3_length: 14; j_call: TRBJ1-5; clone_size: many; v_call: TRBV10-2; cdr3_nt: TGCGCCAGCAGTGTAGACAGCCAAAATCAGCCCCAGCATTTT; cdr3_aa: CASSVDSQNQPQHF
d_call: TRBD1; cdr3_length: 15; j_call: TRBJ1-1; clone_size: NA; v_call: TRBV12-3/TRBV12-4; cdr3_nt: TGTGCCAGCCGTCCCGGACAGGGGGCCATGAACACTGAAGCTTTT; cdr3_aa: CASRPGQGAMNTEAF
d_call: NA; cdr3_length: 17; j_call: TRBJ2-1; clone_size: many; v_call: TRBV25-1; cdr3_nt: TGTGCCAGCAGTGAACGTGCCGAGGGAGAATCCTACAATGAGCAGTTCTTC; cdr3_aa: CASSERAEGESYNEQFF
d_call: NA; cdr3_length: 15; j_call: TRBJ1-5; clone_size: few; v_call: TRBV25-1; cdr3_nt: TGTGCCAGCAGTGCTCCCGGGGATAGCAATCAGCCCCAGCATTTT; cdr3_aa: CASSAPGDSNQPQHF
d_call: NA; cdr3_length: 13; j_call: TRBJ2-7; clone_size: NA; v_call: TRBV12-3/TRBV12-4; cdr3_nt: TGTGCCAGCAGCCTTACAACCCCCTACGAGCAGTACTTC; cdr3_aa: CASSLTTPYEQYF
d_call: TRBD2; cdr3_length: 18; j_call: TRBJ2-3; clone_size: few; v_call: TRBV7-2; cdr3_nt: TGTGCCAGCAGCTTAGCCCTCTTAGCGGGAGGGAGCACAGATACGCAGTATTTT; cdr3_aa: CASSLALLAGGSTDTQYF
d_call: TRBD2; cdr3_length: 15; j_call: TRBJ2-3; clone_size: NA; v_call: TRBV28; cdr3_nt: TGTGCCAGCAGCCTCCCCGGACTAGGAGCAGATACGCAGTATTTT; cdr3_aa: CASSLPGLGADTQYF
d_call: NA; cdr3_length: 16; j_call: TRBJ2-1; clone_size: NA; v_call: TRBV4-1; cdr3_nt: TGCGCCAGCAGCCAAGTTCCAGCGAACTCCTACAATGAGCAGTTCTTC; cdr3_aa: CASSQVPANSYNEQFF
d_call: NA; cdr3_length: 14; j_call: TRBJ2-7; clone_size: few; v_call: TRBV20-1; cdr3_nt: TGCAGTGCTAGATCGAGGGCGGGATCCTACGAGCAGTACTTC; cdr3_aa: CSARSRAGSYEQYF
d_call: NA; cdr3_length: 20; j_call: TRBJ2-4; clone_size: NA; v_call: TRBV7-2; cdr3_nt: TGTGCCAGCAGCTTAAGCGCACTGCGGAGTCGGGCGGCAGAGGAAAACATTCAGTACTTC; cdr3_aa: CASSLSALRSRAAEENIQYF
d_call: TRBD2; cdr3_length: 14; j_call: TRBJ2-7; clone_size: few; v_call: TRBV12-3/TRBV12-4; cdr3_nt: TGTGCCAGCAGCCGCCGGGCGGGAGTCTACGAGCAGTACTTC; cdr3_aa: CASSRRAGVYEQYF
d_call: TRBD1; cdr3_length: 15; j_call: TRBJ2-2; clone_size: NA; v_call: TRBV5-1; cdr3_nt: TGCGCCAGCAACGTGGGACAGGGGAACACCGGGGAGCTGTTTTTT; cdr3_aa: CASNVGQGNTGELFF
d_call: TRBD2; cdr3_length: 15; j_call: TRBJ2-3; clone_size: many; v_call: TRBV5-5; cdr3_nt: TGTGCCAGCAGCTGGACGGGACTAGATGGGGATACGCAGTATTTT; cdr3_aa: CASSWTGLDGDTQYF
d_call: NA; cdr3_length: 15; j_call: TRBJ2-7; clone_size: NA; v_call: TRBV28; cdr3_nt: TGTGCCAGCAGTCCCCTCCTCGAGGCGGGCACCGAGCAGTACTTC; cdr3_aa: CASSPLLEAGTEQYF
d_call: NA; cdr3_length: 13; j_call: TRBJ2-2; clone_size: many; v_call: TRBV29-1; cdr3_nt: TGCAGCGTTGGTTCCCAGTCGGACGGGGAGCTGTTTTTT; cdr3_aa: CSVGSQSDGELFF
d_call: TRBD2; cdr3_length: 18; j_call: TRBJ2-3; clone_size: few; v_call: TRBV25-1; cdr3_nt: TGTGCCAGCAGCCCAAAGGGAACGGGGGAGGGCCTGACAGATACGCAGTATTTT; cdr3_aa: CASSPKGTGEGLTDTQYF
d_call: NA; cdr3_length: 15; j_call: TRBJ1-1; clone_size: NA; v_call: TRBV10-3; cdr3_nt: TGTGCCATCAGTGAGAACAGGGTTGGGAACACTGAAGCTTTCTTT; cdr3_aa: CAISENRVGNTEAFF
d_call: TRBD2; cdr3_length: 16; j_call: TRBJ2-7; clone_size: few; v_call: TRBV10-3; cdr3_nt: TGTGCCATCAGTGAGCAAGCGGGAGGGCTGTCGGGTGAGCAGTACTTC; cdr3_aa: CAISEQAGGLSGEQYF
d_call: NA; cdr3_length: 15; j_call: TRBJ2-1; clone_size: many; v_call: TRBV6-5; cdr3_nt: TGTGCCAGCAGTAACGACCGTGTCTCCTACAATGAGCAGTTCTTC; cdr3_aa: CASSNDRVSYNEQFF
d_call: TRBD2; cdr3_length: 18; j_call: TRBJ2-3; clone_size: NA; v_call: TRBV5-1; cdr3_nt: TGCGCCAGCAGCCGCATCTCCCTCACTAGCGGGTTCACAGATACGCAGTATTTT; cdr3_aa: CASSRISLTSGFTDTQYF
d_call: TRBD2; cdr3_length: 15; j_call: TRBJ2-3; clone_size: NA; v_call: TRBV20-1; cdr3_nt: TGCAGTGCCCTAGGACTAGCCCAATGGGCAGATACGCAGTATTTT; cdr3_aa: CSALGLAQWADTQYF
d_call: NA; cdr3_length: 15; j_call: TRBJ1-1; clone_size: many; v_call: TRBV25-1; cdr3_nt: TGTGCCAGCAGTCCCCGGGTCTTTTCGAACACTGAAGCTTTCTTT; cdr3_aa: CASSPRVFSNTEAFF
d_call: NA; cdr3_length: 14; j_call: TRBJ2-7; clone_size: NA; v_call: TRBV9; cdr3_nt: TGTGCCAGCAGCTTGCGACCCAACTCCTACGAGCAGTACTTC; cdr3_aa: CASSLRPNSYEQYF
d_call: NA; cdr3_length: 14; j_call: TRBJ2-2; clone_size: once; v_call: TRBV27; cdr3_nt: TGTGCCAGCAGTTGGGATCGGTACACCGGGGAGCTGTTTTTT; cdr3_aa: CASSWDRYTGELFF
d_call: NA; cdr3_length: 14; j_call: TRBJ1-5; clone_size: NA; v_call: TRBV9; cdr3_nt: TGTGCCAGCAGCGTAGGGTCAGGGAATCAGCCCCAGCATTTT; cdr3_aa: CASSVGSGNQPQHF
d_call: TRBD1; cdr3_length: 14; j_call: TRBJ1-2; clone_size: NA; v_call: TRBV12-3/TRBV12-4; cdr3_nt: TGTGCCAGCAGTTTCGGACAGGGGGCGGCCGGCTACACCTTC; cdr3_aa: CASSFGQGAAGYTF
d_call: NA; cdr3_length: 15; j_call: TRBJ1-5; clone_size: few; v_call: TRBV27; cdr3_nt: TGTGCCAGCAGTCCCCGAGCTTATAGCAATCAGCCCCAGCATTTT; cdr3_aa: CASSPRAYSNQPQHF
d_call: TRBD2; cdr3_length: 13; j_call: TRBJ2-7; clone_size: NA; v_call: TRBV10-3; cdr3_nt: TGTGCCATCAGTGATGGGACTAGAGGCGAGCAGTACTTC; cdr3_aa: CAISDGTRGEQYF
d_call: TRBD1; cdr3_length: 15; j_call: TRBJ2-2; clone_size: NA; v_call: TRBV5-1; cdr3_nt: TGCGCCAGCAGGCTGGGACAGGGGAACACCGGGGAGCTGTTTTTT; cdr3_aa: CASRLGQGNTGELFF
d_call: TRBD2; cdr3_length: 14; j_call: TRBJ2-7; clone_size: NA; v_call: TRBV20-1; cdr3_nt: TGCAGTGCAAGCCAAACCACTAGCGGCTACGAGCAGTACTTC; cdr3_aa: CSASQTTSGYEQYF
d_call: NA; cdr3_length: 15; j_call: TRBJ2-7; clone_size: NA; v_call: TRBV28; cdr3_nt: TGTGCCAGCAGCCGATCGGGACAACCCTCCTACGAGCAGTACTTC; cdr3_aa: CASSRSGQPSYEQYF
d_call: TRBD2; cdr3_length: 16; j_call: TRBJ2-5; clone_size: NA; v_call: TRBV25-1; cdr3_nt: TGTGCCAGCAGTGGGACTAGCGGGAGGGCCGGGGAGACCCAGTACTTC; cdr3_aa: CASSGTSGRAGETQYF
d_call: NA; cdr3_length: 14; j_call: TRBJ2-5; clone_size: many; v_call: TRBV5-1; cdr3_nt: TGCGCCAGCAGCGGTCGGGCCCGGGGAGAGACCCAGTACTTC; cdr3_aa: CASSGRARGETQYF
d_call: TRBD2; cdr3_length: 15; j_call: TRBJ2-1; clone_size: NA; v_call: TRBV28; cdr3_nt: TGTGCCAGCAGAGGCCCTAGCGGGACCATCAATGAGCAGTTCTTC; cdr3_aa: CASRGPSGTINEQFF
d_call: NA; cdr3_length: 14; j_call: TRBJ2-1; clone_size: NA; v_call: TRBV25-1; cdr3_nt: TGTGCCAGCAGTGAATACGTGGCCGGGGATGAGCAGTTCTTC; cdr3_aa: CASSEYVAGDEQFF
d_call: TRBD2; cdr3_length: 13; j_call: TRBJ2-3; clone_size: once; v_call: TRBV7-9; cdr3_nt: TGTGCCTTGACGACTAGCGGCACAGATACGCAGTATTTT; cdr3_aa: CALTTSGTDTQYF
d_call: TRBD2; cdr3_length: 19; j_call: TRBJ2-1; clone_size: NA; v_call: TRBV5-1; cdr3_nt: TGCGCCAGCAGCCTAGGACTAGCGCGACACCTCTTAAGACACAATGAGCAGTTCTTC; cdr3_aa: CASSLGLARHLLRHNEQFF
d_call: TRBD1; cdr3_length: 14; j_call: TRBJ2-7; clone_size: many; v_call: TRBV20-1; cdr3_nt: TGCAGTGCTAGGATACATACAGGGGCTTACGAGCAGTACTTC; cdr3_aa: CSARIHTGAYEQYF